A selection of T cell receptor beta chains follows, all from one sample in a study of blood T cell repertoires in COVID-19. Here immunoSEQ multiplex PCR was the method, and the copy in TCRdb shows in-frame clones only, minus some. The data show around 160,000 clones, 84% seen once. Specimen: PBMCs or T cells enriched from blood (not recorded which). The receptors originated from a woman between 45 and 60 years old who had been exposed to COVID-19. The CDR3 runs from the conserved cysteine through the conserved F or W. Fields, in order: D gene, clone size, V gene, J gene, CDR3 protein, CDR3 DNA. D genes are given only for firm matches. The size of a clone is reported for some rows only, either as once, few or many, or as a class for expanded clones.

TRBD1	.	TRBV18	TRBJ2-1	CASSPGTGGVIYEQFF	TGTGCCAGCTCACCCGGGACAGGGGGCGTAATCTATGAGCAGTTCTTC
.	.	TRBV6-5	TRBJ2-1	CASNLLHGEQFF	TGTGCCAGCAACCTTTTGCACGGTGAGCAGTTCTTC
TRBD1	.	TRBV7-3	TRBJ2-5	CASSRGGTGLGETQYF	TGTGCCAGCAGCCGGGGCGGGACAGGGTTAGGAGAGACCCAGTACTTC
TRBD2	once	TRBV27	TRBJ2-7	CASSLLAAYEQYF	TGTGCCAGCAGTTTGCTAGCGGCCTACGAGCAGTACTTC
.	.	TRBV2	TRBJ1-1	CAIPGQNTEAFF	TGTGCCATCCCGGGACAGAACACTGAAGCTTTCTTT
.	.	TRBV7-2	TRBJ1-5	CASTPQMGRVNQPQHF	TGTGCCAGCACCCCCCAGATGGGCAGGGTCAATCAGCCCCAGCATTTT
TRBD1	.	TRBV6-2/TRBV6-3	TRBJ1-5	CASSYSNRGSNQPQHF	TGTGCCAGCAGTTACTCGAACAGGGGGAGCAATCAGCCCCAGCATTTT
TRBD1	.	TRBV19	TRBJ1-5	CASSVGQGEAQPQHF	TGTGCCAGTAGTGTAGGACAGGGGGAAGCTCAGCCCCAGCATTTT
.	.	TRBV2	TRBJ1-3	CASSVGAGNTIYF	TGTGCCAGCAGTGTAGGGGCTGGAAACACCATATATTTT
TRBD1	.	TRBV5-4	TRBJ1-2	CASSGGTGVYGYTF	TGTGCCAGCAGCGGCGGGACAGGGGTTTACGGCTACACCTTC
TRBD1	.	TRBV27	TRBJ1-2	CASRGQGAFPYGYTF	TGTGCCAGCAGGGGACAGGGGGCTTTCCCCTATGGCTACACCTTC
TRBD1	.	TRBV2	TRBJ1-1	CASRGGREAFF	TGTGCCAGCAGAGGGGGCAGAGAAGCTTTCTTT
.	.	TRBV7-9	TRBJ1-2	CASSLVGQNYGYTF	TGTGCCAGCAGCTTGGTCGGACAGAACTATGGCTACACCTTC
TRBD2	.	TRBV29-1	TRBJ2-7	CSVAASGNSEQYF	TGCAGCGTTGCCGCTAGCGGGAACTCCGAGCAGTACTTC
TRBD2	.	TRBV7-2	TRBJ2-7	CASSLRVAGGPYEQYF	TGTGCCAGCAGCTTAAGGGTAGCGGGAGGTCCCTACGAGCAGTACTTC
TRBD2	many	TRBV2	TRBJ2-3	CASGEGLAATDTQYF	TGTGCCAGCGGGGAGGGGCTAGCGGCCACAGATACGCAGTATTTT
TRBD1	.	TRBV6-2/TRBV6-3	TRBJ1-3	CASSSGTGGNTIYF	TGTGCCAGCAGTTCCGGGACAGGAGGAAACACCATATATTTT
.	.	TRBV7-2	TRBJ2-7	CASSFSFSYEQYF	TGTGCCAGCAGCTTTTCTTTCTCCTACGAGCAGTACTTC
.	.	TRBV6-5	TRBJ1-1	CASRPRGLEAFF	TGTGCCAGCAGACCCAGGGGCCTTGAAGCTTTCTTT
TRBD2	.	TRBV9	TRBJ2-6	CASSFLAGANSGANVLTF	TGTGCCAGCAGCTTCCTAGCGGGGGCCAACTCTGGGGCCAACGTCCTGACTTTC
TRBD2	.	TRBV4-3	TRBJ2-1	CASSQDRIAGVANEQFF	TGCGCCAGCAGCCAAGATCGGATAGCGGGAGTTGCCAATGAGCAGTTCTTC
TRBD2	.	TRBV5-1	TRBJ2-2	CASSLPGGNTGELFF	TGCGCCAGCAGCTTGCCGGGGGGGAACACCGGGGAGCTGTTTTTT
.	.	TRBV9	TRBJ1-6	CASSVQGSSYNSPLHF	TGTGCCAGCAGCGTACAGGGGAGCTCCTATAATTCACCCCTCCACTTT
.	.	TRBV12-3/TRBV12-4	TRBJ1-2	CASSSPGGGYTF	TGTGCCAGCAGTTCCCCCGGGGGGGGCTACACCTTC
.	.	TRBV3-1/TRBV3-2	TRBJ1-5	CASSPGGNQPQHF	TGTGCCAGCAGCCCCGGCGGAAATCAGCCCCAGCATTTT
.	.	TRBV5-1	TRBJ2-7	CASSLGHLYEQYF	TGCGCCAGCAGCTTAGGACACCTCTACGAGCAGTACTTC
.	.	TRBV6-5	TRBJ1-2	CASSYLGDYGYTF	TGTGCCAGCAGTTACCTCGGGGACTATGGCTACACCTTC
TRBD1	once	TRBV6-2/TRBV6-3	TRBJ1-5	CASSWTGGNQPQHF	TGTGCCAGCAGTTGGACAGGGGGCAATCAGCCCCAGCATTTT
.	.	TRBV6-5	TRBJ1-1	CASALRQGGTEAFF	TGTGCCAGCGCCCTTCGGCAGGGAGGAACTGAAGCTTTCTTT
.	.	TRBV5-4	TRBJ1-1	CASSGRGNTEAFF	TGTGCCAGCAGCGGTAGGGGGAACACTGAAGCTTTCTTT
TRBD2	few	TRBV12-5	TRBJ2-5	CASGGGAQYF	TGTGCTAGTGGGGGAGGGGCCCAGTACTTC
TRBD2	.	TRBV27	TRBJ2-7	CASLSLAAPYEQYF	TGTGCCAGTTTGAGTCTAGCGGCCCCCTACGAGCAGTACTTC
TRBD1	.	TRBV11-3	TRBJ2-2	CASSLVTGFANTGELFF	TGTGCCAGCAGCTTGGTGACAGGGTTTGCGAACACCGGGGAGCTGTTTTTT
TRBD1	few	TRBV18	TRBJ1-4	CASSPPLGQRRNEKLFF	TGTGCCAGCTCACCACCGCTGGGACAGAGAAGAAATGAAAAACTGTTTTTT
.	.	TRBV18	TRBJ1-3	CASSPAGRSGNTIYF	TGTGCCAGCTCACCGGCAGGCCGCTCTGGAAACACCATATATTTT
.	once	TRBV6-5	TRBJ2-7	CASKSLGVSSYEQYF	TGTGCCAGCAAGTCCCTCGGGGTCTCTTCCTACGAGCAGTACTTC
TRBD1	.	TRBV18	TRBJ1-5	CASSPGDRGSSSNQPQHF	TGTGCCAGCTCCCCCGGGGACAGGGGGTCTTCTAGCAATCAGCCCCAGCATTTT
.	.	TRBV24-1	TRBJ2-6	CAISAGAGGDSGANVLTF	TGTGCTATCTCCGCCGGAGCAGGCGGGGACTCTGGGGCCAACGTCCTGACTTTC
TRBD2	.	TRBV6-5	TRBJ2-3	CASKREGSTDTQYF	TGTGCCAGCAAGCGGGAGGGGAGCACAGATACGCAGTATTTT
TRBD2	once	TRBV7-2	TRBJ2-1	CATSGTSSYNEQFF	TGTGCCACATCCGGGACTAGCTCCTACAATGAGCAGTTCTTC
TRBD1	.	TRBV11-1	TRBJ2-1	CASSLARTGGEQFF	TGTGCCAGCAGCTTAGCCCGGACAGGGGGTGAGCAGTTCTTC
TRBD2	.	TRBV19	TRBJ2-5	CASRAESGGETQYF	TGTGCCAGTAGGGCAGAGAGCGGGGGAGAGACCCAGTACTTC
TRBD2	.	TRBV6-5	TRBJ2-1	CASLAGGRNEQFF	TGTGCCAGTCTAGCGGGGGGGCGTAATGAGCAGTTCTTC
.	many	TRBV5-6	TRBJ1-4	CASSLGPGMNEKLFF	TGTGCCAGCAGCTTGGGGCCAGGGATGAATGAAAAACTGTTTTTT
TRBD1	.	TRBV9	TRBJ2-1	CASSVQGVPYNEQFF	TGTGCCAGCAGCGTACAGGGGGTCCCCTACAATGAGCAGTTCTTC
TRBD1	.	TRBV6-6	TRBJ1-5	CASTQSRDRDNQPQHF	TGTGCCAGCACCCAAAGTAGGGACAGGGACAATCAGCCCCAGCATTTT
.	.	TRBV6-5	TRBJ2-1	CVGGQRSDREQFF	TGTGTAGGTGGACAGCGCTCAGACAGGGAGCAGTTCTTC
.	.	TRBV11-2	TRBJ1-3	CASSVIGSGNTIYF	TGTGCCAGCAGCGTAATCGGGTCTGGAAACACCATATATTTT
TRBD1	.	TRBV19	TRBJ1-2	CASSSPDRSQGYTF	TGTGCCAGTAGTTCCCCGGACAGGTCTCAGGGCTACACCTTC
.	.	TRBV6-5	TRBJ1-2	CASSYAAAANYGYTF	TGTGCCAGCAGTTACGCGGCAGCAGCTAACTATGGCTACACCTTC
.	.	TRBV3-1/TRBV3-2	TRBJ1-1	CASTSVRGSTEAFF	TGTGCCAGCACCTCAGTAAGGGGTAGCACTGAAGCTTTCTTT
.	.	TRBV11-2	TRBJ1-1	CASSDRTEAFF	TGTGCCAGCAGCGACAGAACTGAAGCTTTCTTT
.	.	TRBV4-3	TRBJ2-1	CASSQPRTGSYNEQFF	TGCGCCAGCAGCCAACCTCGGACGGGGTCCTACAATGAGCAGTTCTTC